A single sample gave rise to the 2 T cell receptor beta chains below, sequenced in a study of cytomegalovirus exposure and HLA in healthy donors. The study ran its PCR with 60 Vbeta and 13 Jbeta primers. Assay: immunoSEQ multiplex PCR; the TCRdb copy retains only in-frame clones and omits some. Of about 120,000 clones in the sample, more than 60% are singletons; the top ten hold about 8.9%. The sequencing sample was made of PBMCs. Every receptor here comes from a woman aged 40-49 years in good health and CMV-seropositive.

This rearrangement joins TRBV5-1 to TRBJ2-5; possibly TRBD2 for D (6 bases). Per the germline V gene, CDR1 is SGHRS and CDR2 is YFSETQ. V was clipped by 0 bases and J by 2 bases, with 8 bases between them. The CDR3 sequence is 14 residues long. The CDR3 region is CASSLVGGQETQYF. CDR3 coding DNA: TGCGCCAGCAGCTTGGTGGGGGGACAAGAGACCCAGTACTTC.

V and J are TRBV7-9 and TRBJ1-2, with 7 bases identical to TRBD1. The trim removed 5 bases at V and 11 bases at J, leaving 14 bases unmatched. Germline values: CDR1 SEHNR, CDR2 FQNEAQ (reference sequence). This CDR3 comprises 14 residues. In DNA, the CDR3 is TGTGCCAGCAGCCCCCGGGACAGTTTAAGGGGATACACCTTC. As protein: CASSPRDSLRGYTF.